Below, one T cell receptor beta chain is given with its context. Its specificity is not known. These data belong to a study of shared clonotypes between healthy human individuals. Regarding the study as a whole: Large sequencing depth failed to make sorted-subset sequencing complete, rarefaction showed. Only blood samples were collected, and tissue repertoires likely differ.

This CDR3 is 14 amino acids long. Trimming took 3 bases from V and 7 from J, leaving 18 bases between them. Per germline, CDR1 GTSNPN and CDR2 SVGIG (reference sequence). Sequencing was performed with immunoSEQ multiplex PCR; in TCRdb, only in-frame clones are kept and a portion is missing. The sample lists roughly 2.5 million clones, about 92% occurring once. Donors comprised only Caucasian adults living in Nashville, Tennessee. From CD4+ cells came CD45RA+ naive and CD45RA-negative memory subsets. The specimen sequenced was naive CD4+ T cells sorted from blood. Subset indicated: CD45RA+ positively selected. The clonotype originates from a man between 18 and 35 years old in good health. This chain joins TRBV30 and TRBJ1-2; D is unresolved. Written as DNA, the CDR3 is TGTGCCTGGAGCCCTGATACCCTCTACGGTGGCTACACCTTC. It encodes CAWSPDTLYGGYTF. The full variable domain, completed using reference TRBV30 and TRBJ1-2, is SQTIHQWPATLVQPVGSPLSLECTVEGTSNPNLYWYRQAAGRGLQLLFYSVGIGQISSEVPQNLSASRPQDRQFILSSKKLLLSDSGFYLCAWSPDTLYGGYTFGSGTRLTVV.